This TCR beta chain comes out of a study of monozygotic twins with inflammatory bowel disease. General observations from the study: Variability in patient repertoires may have come partly from differing immunosuppressive treatments.

CDR3 length: 15 residues. Germline CDR1 is SGHTA and CDR2 is FQGTGA. As regards this clonotype: Its antigen is unidentified.

With about 15 and 9 cycles respectively, two nested PCRs were carried out on TCRalpha and TCRbeta cDNA. TCRdb reprocessed the 5' RACE reads and stores each CDR3 protein as one record, lacking DNA. The table for this sample gives about 160,000 distinct CDR3 sequences. This chain connects TRBV7-3 to TRBJ1-1; the TRBD1 assignment by TCRdb is unverifiable without DNA. The sequencing sample was made of blood. This TCR derives from a human donor with ulcerative colitis or Crohn's disease, or a healthy co-twin of an affected twin (not recorded which). The CDR3 sequence: CASSFGLGTNTEAFF.